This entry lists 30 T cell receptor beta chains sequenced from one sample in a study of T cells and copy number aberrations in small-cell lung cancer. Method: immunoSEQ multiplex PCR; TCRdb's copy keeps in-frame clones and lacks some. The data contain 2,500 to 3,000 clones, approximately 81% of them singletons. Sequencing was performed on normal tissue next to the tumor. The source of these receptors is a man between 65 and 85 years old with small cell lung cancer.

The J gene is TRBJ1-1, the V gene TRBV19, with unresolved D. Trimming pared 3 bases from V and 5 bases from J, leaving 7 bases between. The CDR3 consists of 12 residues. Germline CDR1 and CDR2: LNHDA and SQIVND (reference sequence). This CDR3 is CASSMAATEAFF. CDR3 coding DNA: TGTGCCAGTAGTATGGCGGCTACTGAAGCTTTCTTT. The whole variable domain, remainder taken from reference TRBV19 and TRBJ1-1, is DGGITQSPKYLFRKEGQNVTLSCEQNLNHDAMYWYRQDPGQGLRLIYYSQIVNDFQKGDIAEGYSVSREKKESFPLTVTSAQKNPTAFYLCASSMAATEAFFGQGTRLTVV.

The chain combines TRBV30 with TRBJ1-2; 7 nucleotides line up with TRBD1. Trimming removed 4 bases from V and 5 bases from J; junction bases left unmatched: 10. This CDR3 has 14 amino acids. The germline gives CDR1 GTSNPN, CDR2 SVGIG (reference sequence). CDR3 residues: CAWTRDAGGYGYTF. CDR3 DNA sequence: TGTGCCTGGACGCGGGACGCAGGGGGGTATGGCTACACCTTC.

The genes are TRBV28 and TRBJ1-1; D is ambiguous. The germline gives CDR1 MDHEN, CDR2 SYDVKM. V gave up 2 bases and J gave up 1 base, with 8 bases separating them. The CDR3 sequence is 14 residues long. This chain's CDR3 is CASSLGYQNTEAFF. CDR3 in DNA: TGTGCCAGCAGTTTAGGTTACCAGAACACTGAAGCTTTCTTT.

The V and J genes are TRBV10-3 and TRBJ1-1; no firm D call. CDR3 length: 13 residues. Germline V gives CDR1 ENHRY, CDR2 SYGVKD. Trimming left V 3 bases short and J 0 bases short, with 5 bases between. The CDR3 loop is CAISDGVNTEAFF. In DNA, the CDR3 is TGTGCCATCAGTGATGGGGTGAACACTGAAGCTTTCTTT.

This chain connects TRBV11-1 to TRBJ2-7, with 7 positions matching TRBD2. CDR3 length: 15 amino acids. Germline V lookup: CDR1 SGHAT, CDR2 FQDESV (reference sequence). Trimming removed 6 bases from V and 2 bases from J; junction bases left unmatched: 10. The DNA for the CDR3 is TGTGCCAGCAGTCCAGGGACTACCCTCCCCTACGAGCAGTACTTC. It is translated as CASSPGTTLPYEQYF.

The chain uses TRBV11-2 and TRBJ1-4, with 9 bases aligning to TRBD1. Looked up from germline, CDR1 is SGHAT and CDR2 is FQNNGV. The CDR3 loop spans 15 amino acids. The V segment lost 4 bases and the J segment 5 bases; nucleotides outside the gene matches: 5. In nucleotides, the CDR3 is TGTGCCAGCAGCTCCCGGACAGGGGACAATGAAAAACTGTTTTTT. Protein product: CASSSRTGDNEKLFF. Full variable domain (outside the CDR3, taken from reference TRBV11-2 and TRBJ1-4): EAGVAQSPRYKIIEKRQSVAFWCNPISGHATLYWYQQILGQGPKLLIQFQNNGVVDDSQLPKDRFSAERLKGVDSTLKIQPAKLEDSAVYLCASSSRTGDNEKLFFGSGTQLSVL.

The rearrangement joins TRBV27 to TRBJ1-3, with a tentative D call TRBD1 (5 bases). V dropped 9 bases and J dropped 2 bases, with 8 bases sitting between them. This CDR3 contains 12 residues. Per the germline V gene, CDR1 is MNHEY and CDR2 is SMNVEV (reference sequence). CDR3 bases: TGTGCCAGTGGCAGGGCTGGAAACACCATATATTTT. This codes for CASGRAGNTIYF.

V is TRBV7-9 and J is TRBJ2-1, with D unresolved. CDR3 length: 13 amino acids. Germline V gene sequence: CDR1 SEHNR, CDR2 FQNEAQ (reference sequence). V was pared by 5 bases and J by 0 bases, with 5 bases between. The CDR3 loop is CASSASSYNEQFF. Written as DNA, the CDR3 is TGTGCCAGCAGCGCGAGCTCCTACAATGAGCAGTTCTTC.

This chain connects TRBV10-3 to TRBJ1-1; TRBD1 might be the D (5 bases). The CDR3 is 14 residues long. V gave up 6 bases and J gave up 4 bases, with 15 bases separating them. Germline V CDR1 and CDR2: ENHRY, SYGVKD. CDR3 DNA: TGTGCCATCAGGAGGGAGGATAGGGGCACTGAAGCTTTCTTT. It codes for CAIRREDRGTEAFF.

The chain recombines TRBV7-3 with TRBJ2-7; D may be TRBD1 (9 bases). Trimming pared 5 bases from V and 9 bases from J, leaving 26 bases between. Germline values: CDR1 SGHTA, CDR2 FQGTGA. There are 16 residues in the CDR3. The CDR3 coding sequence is TGTGCCAGCAGCCCGACGGGGGGGAGACAGGGGGAAGGGCAGTACTTC. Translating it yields CASSPTGGRQGEGQYF.

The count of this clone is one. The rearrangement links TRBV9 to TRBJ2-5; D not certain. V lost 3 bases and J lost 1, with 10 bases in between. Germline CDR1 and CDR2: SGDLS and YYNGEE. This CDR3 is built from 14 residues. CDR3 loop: CASSEMGFQETQYF. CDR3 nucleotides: TGTGCCAGCAGCGAAATGGGCTTCCAAGAGACCCAGTACTTC. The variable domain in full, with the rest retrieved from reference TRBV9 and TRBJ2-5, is DSGVTQTPKHLITATGQRVTLRCSPRSGDLSVYWYQQSLDQGLQFLIQYYNGEERAKGNILERFSAQQFPDLHSELNLSSLELGDSALYFCASSEMGFQETQYFGPGTRLLVL.

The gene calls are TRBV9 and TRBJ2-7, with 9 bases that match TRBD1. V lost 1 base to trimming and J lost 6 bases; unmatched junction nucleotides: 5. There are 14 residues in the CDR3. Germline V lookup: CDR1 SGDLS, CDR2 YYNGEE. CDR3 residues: CASSVLGQGREQYF. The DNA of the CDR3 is TGTGCCAGCAGCGTATTGGGACAGGGACGCGAGCAGTACTTC.

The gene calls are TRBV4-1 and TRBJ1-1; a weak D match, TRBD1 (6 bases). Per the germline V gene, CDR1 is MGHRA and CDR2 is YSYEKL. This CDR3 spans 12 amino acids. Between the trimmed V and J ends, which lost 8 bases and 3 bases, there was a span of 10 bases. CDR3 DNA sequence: TGCGCCAGCCAAAAGGGGGACACTGAAGCTTTCTTT. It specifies CASQKGDTEAFF.

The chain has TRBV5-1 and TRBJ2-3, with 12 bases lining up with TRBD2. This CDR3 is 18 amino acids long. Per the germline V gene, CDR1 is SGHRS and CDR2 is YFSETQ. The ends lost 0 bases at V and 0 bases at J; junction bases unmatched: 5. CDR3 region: CASSLGLAGAASTDTQYF. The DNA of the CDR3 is TGCGCCAGCAGCTTGGGACTAGCGGGGGCCGCTAGCACAGATACGCAGTATTTT.

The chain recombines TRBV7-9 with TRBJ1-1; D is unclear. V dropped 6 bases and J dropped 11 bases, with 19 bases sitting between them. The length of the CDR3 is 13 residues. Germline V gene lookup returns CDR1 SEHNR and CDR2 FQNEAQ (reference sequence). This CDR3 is CASSQDQGYGAFF. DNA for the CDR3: TGTGCCAGCAGTCAAGACCAAGGCTACGGGGCTTTCTTT.

CDR3 nucleotides: TGTGCCAGCAGGGCCGGAGTGCGGGAGCAGTTCTTC. Encoded protein: CASRAGVREQFF. The chain recombines TRBV28 with TRBJ2-1; D gene uncertain. Germline-derived CDR1 and CDR2 are MDHEN and SYDVKM. V was pared by 6 bases and J by 10 bases, with 13 bases between. This CDR3 contains 12 residues.

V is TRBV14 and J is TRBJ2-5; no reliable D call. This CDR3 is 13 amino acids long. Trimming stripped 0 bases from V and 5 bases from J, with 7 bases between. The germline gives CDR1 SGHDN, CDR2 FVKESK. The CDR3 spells CASSQDLVETQYF. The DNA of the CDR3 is TGTGCCAGCAGCCAAGATCTAGTGGAGACCCAGTACTTC.

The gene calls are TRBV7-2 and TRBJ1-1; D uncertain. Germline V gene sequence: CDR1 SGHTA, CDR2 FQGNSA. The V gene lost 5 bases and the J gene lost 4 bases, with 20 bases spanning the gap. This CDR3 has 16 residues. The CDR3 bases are TGTGCCAGCAGCCGTCAGTTATTGGCTTCGAGCACTGAAGCTTTCTTT. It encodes CASSRQLLASSTEAFF.

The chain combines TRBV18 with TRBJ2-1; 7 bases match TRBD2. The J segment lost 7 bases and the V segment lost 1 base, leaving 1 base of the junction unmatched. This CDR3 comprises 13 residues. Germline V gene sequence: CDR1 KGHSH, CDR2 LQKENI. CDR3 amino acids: CASSPRRGNEQFF. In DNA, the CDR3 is TGTGCCAGCTCACCACGGCGGGGGAATGAGCAGTTCTTC.

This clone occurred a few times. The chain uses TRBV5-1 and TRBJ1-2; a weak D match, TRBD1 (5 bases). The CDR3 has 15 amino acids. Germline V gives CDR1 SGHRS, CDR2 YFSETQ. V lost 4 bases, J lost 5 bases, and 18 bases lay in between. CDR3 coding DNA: TGCGCCAGCAGCGCCGACCATGGTGGGGGTTATGGCTACACCTTC. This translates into CASSADHGGGYGYTF.

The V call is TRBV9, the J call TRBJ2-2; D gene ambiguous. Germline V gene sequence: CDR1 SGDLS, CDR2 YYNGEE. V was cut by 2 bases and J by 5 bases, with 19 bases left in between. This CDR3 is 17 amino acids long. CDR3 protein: CASSVTKGWGLTGELFF. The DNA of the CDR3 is TGTGCCAGCAGCGTGACCAAGGGTTGGGGTTTGACCGGGGAGCTGTTTTTT.

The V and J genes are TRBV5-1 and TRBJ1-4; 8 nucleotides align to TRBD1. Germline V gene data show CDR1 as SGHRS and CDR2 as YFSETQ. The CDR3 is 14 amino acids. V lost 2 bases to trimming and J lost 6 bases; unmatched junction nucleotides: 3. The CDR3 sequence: CASSLGQGYEKLFF. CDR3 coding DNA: TGCGCCAGCAGCTTAGGACAGGGCTATGAAAAACTGTTTTTT.

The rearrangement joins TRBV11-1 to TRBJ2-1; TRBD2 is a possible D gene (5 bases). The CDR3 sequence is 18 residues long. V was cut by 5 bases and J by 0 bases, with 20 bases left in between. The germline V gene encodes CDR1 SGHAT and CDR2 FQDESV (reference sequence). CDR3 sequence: CASSPPYGSQSSYNEQFF. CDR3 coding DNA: TGTGCCAGCAGCCCCCCGTATGGGAGCCAGAGCTCCTACAATGAGCAGTTCTTC.

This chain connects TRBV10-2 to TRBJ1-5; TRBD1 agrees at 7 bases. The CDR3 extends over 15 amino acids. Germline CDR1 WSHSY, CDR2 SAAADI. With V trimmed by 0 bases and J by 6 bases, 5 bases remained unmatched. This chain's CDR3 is CASSESRQGGQPQHF. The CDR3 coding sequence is TGCGCCAGCAGTGAGTCGAGACAGGGTGGTCAGCCCCAGCATTTT.

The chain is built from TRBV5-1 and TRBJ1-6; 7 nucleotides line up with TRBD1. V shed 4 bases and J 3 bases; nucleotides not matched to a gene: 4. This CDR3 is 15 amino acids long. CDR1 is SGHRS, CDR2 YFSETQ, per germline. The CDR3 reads CASSPDRVYNSPLHF. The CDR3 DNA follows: TGCGCCAGCAGCCCCGACAGGGTCTATAATTCACCCCTCCACTTT.

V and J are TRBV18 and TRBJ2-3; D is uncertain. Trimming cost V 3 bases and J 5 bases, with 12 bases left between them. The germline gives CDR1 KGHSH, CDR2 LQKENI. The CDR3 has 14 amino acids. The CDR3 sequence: CASSPQDSQDTQYF. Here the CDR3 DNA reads TGTGCCAGCTCACCGCAAGATTCACAAGATACGCAGTATTTT.

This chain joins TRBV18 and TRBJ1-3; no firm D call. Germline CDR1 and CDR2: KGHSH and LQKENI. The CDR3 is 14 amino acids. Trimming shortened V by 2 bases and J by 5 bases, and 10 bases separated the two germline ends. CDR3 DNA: TGTGCCAGCTCACCAAGCACGCAGAGAAACACCATATATTTT. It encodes CASSPSTQRNTIYF.

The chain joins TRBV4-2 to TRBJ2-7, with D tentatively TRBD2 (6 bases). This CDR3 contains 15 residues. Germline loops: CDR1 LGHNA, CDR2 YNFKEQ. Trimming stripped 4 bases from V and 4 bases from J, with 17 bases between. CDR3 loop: CASSRVPGGMYEQYF. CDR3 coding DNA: TGTGCCAGCAGCCGGGTACCTGGCGGGATGTACGAGCAGTACTTC.

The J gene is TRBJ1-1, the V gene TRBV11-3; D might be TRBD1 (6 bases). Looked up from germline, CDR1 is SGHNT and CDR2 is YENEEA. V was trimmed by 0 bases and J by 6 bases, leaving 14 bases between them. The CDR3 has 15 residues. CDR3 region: CASSLDSQGKAEAFF. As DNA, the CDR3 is TGTGCCAGCAGCTTAGATAGTCAGGGGAAGGCTGAAGCTTTCTTT.

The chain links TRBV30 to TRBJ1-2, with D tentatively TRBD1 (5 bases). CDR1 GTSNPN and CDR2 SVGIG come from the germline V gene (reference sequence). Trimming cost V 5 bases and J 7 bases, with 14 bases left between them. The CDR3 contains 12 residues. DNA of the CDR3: TGTGCCTGGGGGGAAGGGGCCGGTGGCTACACCTTC. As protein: CAWGEGAGGYTF.